A selection of T cell receptor beta chains follows, all from one sample in a study of graft-versus-host responses after intestinal transplantation. These receptors lack a known antigen. The method was immunoSEQ multiplex PCR; TCRdb's version includes in-frame clones alone and lacks a portion of them. The data contain 130,000 or so clones, approximately 92% of them singletons. Sequencing was performed on unstimulated CD4+ T cells sorted from spleen or lymph node cells, taken before intestinal transplant. The source of these receptors is a human donor who received an intestinal transplant. The conserved cysteine and the conserved F or W are not part of the CDR3 here.

>TRBJ1-5|TRBV6-1
ASSDAGRGPQH
>TRBJ1-4|TRBV7-2
ASSPDGARREKLF
>TRBJ2-7|TRBV5-1
ASSDTPGGNYEQY
>TRBJ1-1|TRBV18
ASSGLGTEAF
>TRBJ2-5|TRBV5-1
ASSPGGGETQY
>TRBJ2-3|TRBV11-2
ASSLAEGQRTDTQY
>TRBJ2-7|TRBV6-6
ASTTRQGRIGEQY
>TRBJ2-5|TRBV5-1
ASSPGLAGYETQY
>TRBJ2-3|TRBV7-9
ASSLGEVAGTDTQY
>TRBJ2-7|TRBV4-1
ASSQGVAGTYEQY
>TRBJ1-2|TRBV5-4
ASSSRGAGYT
>TRBJ2-2|TRBV7-7
ASSLGRASGELF